Each of the 3 T cell receptor beta chains below was sequenced from the same sample in a study of tumor-infiltrating lymphocytes in oesophageal squamous cell carcinoma. MiXCR, run by TCRdb on the PCR reads, gives a single entry per CDR3 protein. The sample has over 20,000 distinct CDR3 sequences, under 35% seen once. The sample comprised esophageal tumor tissue. These receptor sequences come from a female donor with esophageal squamous cell carcinoma.

The V gene is TRBV3-1, the J gene TRBJ2-5; 13 bases line up with TRBD2. The J call could be wrong; TRBJ2-3 is a better fit for the DNA end. The CDR3 spans 17 residues. The germline CDR1 and CDR2 sequences are LGHDT and YNNKEL (reference sequence). CDR3 in DNA: TGTGCCAGCAGCCCCCAGAGAGCCGGGACTAGCGGGACTACGCAGTATTTT. Translated, it gives CASSPQRAGTSGTTQYF.

V gene TRBV7-2 combines with J gene TRBJ2-3; 10 bases are shared with TRBD2. The DNA matches TRBJ2-7 better at its end, which makes the J call doubtful. Germline V gene sequence: CDR1 SGHTA, CDR2 FQGNSA. The CDR3 is made up of 15 amino acids. The CDR3 bases are TGTGCCAGCAGCTTAATGTCTAGCGGGAGTGTGGCGCAGTACTTC. Amino acid sequence: CASSLMSSGSVAQYF.

The chain has TRBV4-3 and TRBJ2-5, with 14 bases that match TRBD2. With 5 bases clipped from V and 11 bases from J, the junction kept 13 bases outside the gene matches. This CDR3 contains 16 residues. Germline assignment: CDR1 LGHNA and CDR2 YSLEER. In DNA, the CDR3 is TGCGCCAGCAGCTTGGGAGGGACTAGCGGGAGAAATGAGCAGTACTTC. As protein: CASSLGGTSGRNEQYF.